This TCR beta chain comes out of a study of T-cell reconstitution after alpha-beta-depleted transplantation in children. During its preparation, the TCRbeta library received unique molecular identifiers. TCRdb reanalysed the PCR reads using MiXCR and keeps one entry per CDR3 protein. The data hold 200,000 to 250,000 distinct CDR3 sequences, with 9.7% observed a single time. This clonotype was seen repeatedly, ten times or more. Trimming shortened V by 1 base and J by 8 bases, and 8 bases separated the two germline ends. CDR1 is ENHRY and CDR2 is SYGVKD in the germline V gene. CDR3 size: 12 residues. The genes are TRBV10-3 and TRBJ1-2, with no clear D. The specimen was PBMCs from the stem cell graft donor, collected from the stem cell graft. The sequence was collected from a human donor who donated a stem cell graft to a child with SCID. CDR3 in amino acids: CAISEYVGGYTF. DNA of the CDR3: TGTGCCATCAGTGAGTACGTCGGAGGCTACACCTTC.